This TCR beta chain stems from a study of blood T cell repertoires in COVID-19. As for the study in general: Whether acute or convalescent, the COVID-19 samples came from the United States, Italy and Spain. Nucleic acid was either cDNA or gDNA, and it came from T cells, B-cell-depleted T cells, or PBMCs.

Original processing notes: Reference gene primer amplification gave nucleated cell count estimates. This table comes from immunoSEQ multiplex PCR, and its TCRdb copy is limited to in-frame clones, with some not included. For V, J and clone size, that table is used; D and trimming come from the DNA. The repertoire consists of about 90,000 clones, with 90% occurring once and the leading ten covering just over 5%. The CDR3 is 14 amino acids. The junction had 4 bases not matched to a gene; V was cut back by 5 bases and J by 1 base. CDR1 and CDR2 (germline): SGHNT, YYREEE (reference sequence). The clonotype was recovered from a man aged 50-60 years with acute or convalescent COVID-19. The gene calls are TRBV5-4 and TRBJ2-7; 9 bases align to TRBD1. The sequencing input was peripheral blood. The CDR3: CASRTGGGSYEQYF. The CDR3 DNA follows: TGTGCCAGCAGGACAGGGGGTGGGTCCTACGAGCAGTACTTC. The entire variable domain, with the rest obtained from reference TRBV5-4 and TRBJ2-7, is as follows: ETGVTQSPTHLIKTRGQQVTLRCSSQSGHNTVSWYQQALGQGPQFIFQYYREEENGRGNFPPRFSGLQFPNYSSELNVNALELDDSALYLCASRTGGGSYEQYFGPGTRLTVT.